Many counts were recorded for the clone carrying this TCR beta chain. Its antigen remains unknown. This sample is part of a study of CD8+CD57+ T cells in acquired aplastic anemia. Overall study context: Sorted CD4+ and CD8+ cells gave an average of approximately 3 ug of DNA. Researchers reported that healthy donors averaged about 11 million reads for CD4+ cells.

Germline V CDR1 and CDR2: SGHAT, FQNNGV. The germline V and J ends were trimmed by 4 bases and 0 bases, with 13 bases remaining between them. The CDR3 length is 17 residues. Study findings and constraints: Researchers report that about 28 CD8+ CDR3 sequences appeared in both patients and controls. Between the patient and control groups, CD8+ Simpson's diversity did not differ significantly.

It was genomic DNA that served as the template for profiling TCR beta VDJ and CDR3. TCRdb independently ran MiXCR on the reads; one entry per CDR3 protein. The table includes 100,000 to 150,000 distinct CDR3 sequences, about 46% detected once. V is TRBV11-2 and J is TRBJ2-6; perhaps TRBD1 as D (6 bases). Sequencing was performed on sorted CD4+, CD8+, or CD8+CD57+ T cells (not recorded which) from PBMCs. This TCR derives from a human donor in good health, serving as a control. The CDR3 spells CASSSLQGFSGANVLTF. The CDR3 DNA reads TGTGCCAGCAGCTCGCTACAGGGTTTCTCTGGGGCCAACGTCCTGACTTTC.